This TCR beta chain was observed in a study of blood T cell repertoires in COVID-19 (dated by TCRdb to 2018 to 2020). Looking at the study overall: Collaborator samples came from the United States, Italy and Spain and covered acute and convalescent phases of COVID-19. Sample metadata almost always included a de-identified subject ID, COVID-19 status, age in years and sex. Where available, HLA class I and class II types were obtained from metadata supplied by the sample provider rather than from assay-based typing. The dataset comprised deeply sampled blood TCRbeta repertoires from subjects exposed to, actively infected with, or recovered from COVID-19. Samples came from the ongoing ImmuneRACE study (first 160 participants) plus 1,254 subjects from 6 global collaborators. The prospective study material was composed of cDNA or gDNA derived from T cells, B-cell-depleted T cells, or PBMCs. The repertoires were made available in a free public database intended to serve as a resource for research on the immune response to SARS-CoV-2. On the study overall, not on this receptor specifically: How much clinical and demographic metadata was included differed by source and by participant, and the metadata was provided uncurated.

Concerning this clone itself: Its antigen remains unidentified. Per-nucleotide qualities are absent, and no much larger clonotype sits a single base away.

Enrolling through a virtual design, the prospective study's participants ranged in age from roughly 18 to 95 years and lived across roughly 23 United States geographic areas. In the prospective study, cohorts were assigned on the basis of participant-reported clinical history obtained from a screening survey and a study questionnaire. For ImmuneRACE Cohort 3, a participant was defined as recovered based on two consecutive negative NP/OP PCR tests, clearance by a healthcare professional, or resolution of symptoms. Each participant in the prospective study had whole blood, serum and a nasopharyngeal or oropharyngeal swab collected by mobile phlebotomists. Additional blood draws and questionnaires over a 2-month period could optionally be provided by prospective study participants. Prospective study blood samples were shipped either frozen or at room temperature before DNA extraction. TCRbeta CDR3 regions were amplified from genomic DNA using the immunoSEQ Assay, a bias-controlled multiplex PCR. The study's own analysis went as follows. Within the assay, amplification of reference gene primers was used to estimate how many nucleated cells each sample contained. To quantify the absolute abundance of each unique TCRbeta CDR3 rearrangement, sequence reads were collapsed and filtered. Productive Simpson clonality was computed per sample as the square root of Simpson's diversity index over productive rearrangements. As stored in TCRdb, this immuneACCESS dataset retains in-frame rearrangements with V and J assigned. A fraction of the clones does not appear; measured against another copy, unresolved V genes explain less than half of the discrepancy, and the remainder lacks a known reason. The V and J calls and clone size come from that table; D and trimming were worked out from the DNA. This sample has more than 110,000 clones in its table, and 75% to 80% of those were observed once. The ten largest account for 2.5% to 3% of the sample.

The specimen sequenced was PBMCs or T cells enriched from blood (not recorded which). The clonotype originates from a woman between 45 and 65 years old who had recovered from COVID-19.

The nucleotides read TGTGCCAGCAGCCAAGATCCGTACACTGAAGCTTTCTTT. It specifies CASSQDPYTEAFF. The chain joins TRBV4-2 to TRBJ1-1, with no confident D gene call. The CDR3 has 13 amino acids, counting the end cysteine and phenylalanine. The retained sequence is limited to the CDR3, 39 bases, with the frame set at the first base. CDR1 and CDR2 were assigned from the germline V gene as LGHNA and YNFKEQ. V gives up 0 bases and J gives up 3 bases, and the segment between their germline ends measures 5 bases.